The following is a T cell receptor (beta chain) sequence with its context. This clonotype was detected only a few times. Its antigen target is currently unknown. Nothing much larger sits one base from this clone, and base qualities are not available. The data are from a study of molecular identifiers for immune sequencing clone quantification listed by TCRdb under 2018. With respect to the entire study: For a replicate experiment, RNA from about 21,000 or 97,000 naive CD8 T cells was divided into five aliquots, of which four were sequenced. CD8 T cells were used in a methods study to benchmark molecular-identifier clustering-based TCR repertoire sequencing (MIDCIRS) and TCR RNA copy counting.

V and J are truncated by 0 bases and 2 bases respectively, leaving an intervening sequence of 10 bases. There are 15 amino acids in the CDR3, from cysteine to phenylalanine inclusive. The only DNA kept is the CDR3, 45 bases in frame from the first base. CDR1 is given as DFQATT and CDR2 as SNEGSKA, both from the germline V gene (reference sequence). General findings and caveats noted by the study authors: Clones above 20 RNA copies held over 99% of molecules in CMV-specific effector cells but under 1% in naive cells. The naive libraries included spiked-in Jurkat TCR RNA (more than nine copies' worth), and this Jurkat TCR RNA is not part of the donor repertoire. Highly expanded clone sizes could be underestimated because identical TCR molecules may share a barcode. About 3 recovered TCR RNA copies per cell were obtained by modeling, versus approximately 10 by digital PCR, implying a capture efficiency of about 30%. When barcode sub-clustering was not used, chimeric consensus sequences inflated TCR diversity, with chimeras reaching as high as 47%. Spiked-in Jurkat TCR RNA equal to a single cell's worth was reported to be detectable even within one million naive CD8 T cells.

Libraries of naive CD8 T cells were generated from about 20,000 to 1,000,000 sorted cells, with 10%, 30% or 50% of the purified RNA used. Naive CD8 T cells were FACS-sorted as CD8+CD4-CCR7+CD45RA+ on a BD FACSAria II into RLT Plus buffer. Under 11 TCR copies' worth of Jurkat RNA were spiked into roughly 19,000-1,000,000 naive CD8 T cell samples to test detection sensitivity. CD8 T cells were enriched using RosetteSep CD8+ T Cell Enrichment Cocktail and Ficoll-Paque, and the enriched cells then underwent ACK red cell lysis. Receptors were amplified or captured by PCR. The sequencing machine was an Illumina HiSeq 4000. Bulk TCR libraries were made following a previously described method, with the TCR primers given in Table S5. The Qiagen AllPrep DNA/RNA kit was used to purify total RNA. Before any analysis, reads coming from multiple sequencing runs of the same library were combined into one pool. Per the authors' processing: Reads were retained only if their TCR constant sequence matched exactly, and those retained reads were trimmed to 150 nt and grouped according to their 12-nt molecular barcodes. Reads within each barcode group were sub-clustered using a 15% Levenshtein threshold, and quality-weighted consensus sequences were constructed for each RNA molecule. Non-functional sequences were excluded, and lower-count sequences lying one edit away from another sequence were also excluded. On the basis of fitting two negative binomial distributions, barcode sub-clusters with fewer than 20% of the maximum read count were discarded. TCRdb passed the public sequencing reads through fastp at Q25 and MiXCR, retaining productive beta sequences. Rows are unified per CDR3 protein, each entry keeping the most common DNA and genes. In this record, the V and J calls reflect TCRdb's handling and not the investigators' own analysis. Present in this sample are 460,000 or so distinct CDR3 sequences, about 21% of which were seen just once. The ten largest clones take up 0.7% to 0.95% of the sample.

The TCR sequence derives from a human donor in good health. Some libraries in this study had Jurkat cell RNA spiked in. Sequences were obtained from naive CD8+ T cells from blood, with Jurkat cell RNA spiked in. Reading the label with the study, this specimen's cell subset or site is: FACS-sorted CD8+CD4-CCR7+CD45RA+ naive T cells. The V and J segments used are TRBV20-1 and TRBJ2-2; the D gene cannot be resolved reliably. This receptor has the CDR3 CSARDQTHNTGELFF. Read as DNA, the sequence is TGCAGTGCTAGAGACCAGACTCATAACACCGGGGAGCTGTTTTTT.